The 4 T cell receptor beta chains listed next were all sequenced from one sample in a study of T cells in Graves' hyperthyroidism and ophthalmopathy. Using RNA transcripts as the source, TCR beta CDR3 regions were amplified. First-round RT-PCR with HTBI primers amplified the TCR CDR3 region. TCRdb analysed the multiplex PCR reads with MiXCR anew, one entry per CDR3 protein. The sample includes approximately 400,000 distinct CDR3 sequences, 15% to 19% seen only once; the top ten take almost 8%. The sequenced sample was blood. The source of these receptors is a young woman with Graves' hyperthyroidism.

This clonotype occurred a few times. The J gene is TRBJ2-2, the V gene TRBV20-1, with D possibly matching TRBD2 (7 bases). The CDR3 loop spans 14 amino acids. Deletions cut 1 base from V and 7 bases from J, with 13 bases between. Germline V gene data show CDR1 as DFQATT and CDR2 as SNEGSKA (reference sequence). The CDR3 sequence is CSARAGGSGGELFF. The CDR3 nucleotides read TGCAGTGCTAGAGCGGGGGGCTCGGGCGGGGAGCTGTTTTTT.

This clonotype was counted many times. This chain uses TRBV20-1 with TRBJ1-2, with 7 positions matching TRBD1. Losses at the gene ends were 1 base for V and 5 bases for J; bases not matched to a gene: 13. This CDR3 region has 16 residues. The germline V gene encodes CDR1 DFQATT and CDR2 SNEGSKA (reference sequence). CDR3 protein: CSARGMSGTDRYGYTF. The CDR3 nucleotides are TGCAGTGCTAGAGGAATGTCCGGGACAGATCGGTATGGCTACACCTTC.

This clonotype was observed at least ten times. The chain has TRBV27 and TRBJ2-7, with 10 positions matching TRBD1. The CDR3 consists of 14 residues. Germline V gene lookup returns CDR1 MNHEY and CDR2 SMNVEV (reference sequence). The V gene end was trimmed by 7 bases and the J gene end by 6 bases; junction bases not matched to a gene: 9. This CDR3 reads CASTPGTGASEQYF. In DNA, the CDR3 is TGTGCCAGCACTCCCGGGACAGGGGCGAGCGAGCAGTACTTC.

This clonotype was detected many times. This chain's CDR3 is CASGLVPGQGNTEAFF. The CDR3 DNA is TGTGCTAGTGGTTTGGTACCGGGACAGGGGAACACTGAAGCTTTCTTT. This rearrangement joins TRBV12-5 to TRBJ1-1; 9 nucleotides line up with TRBD1. Germline lookup yields CDR1 LGHNT and CDR2 FRNRAP. The J segment lost 1 base and the V segment lost 0 bases, leaving 3 bases of the junction unmatched. The CDR3 length is 16 residues. Using reference TRBV12-5 and TRBJ1-1 for the parts outside the CDR3, the full variable domain is DARVTQTPRHKVTEMGQEVTMRCQPILGHNTVFWYRQTMMQGLELLAYFRNRAPLDDSGMPKDRFSAEMPDATLATLKIQPSEPRDSAVYFCASGLVPGQGNTEAFFGQGTRLTVV.